This TCR beta chain was observed in a study of Ad26.COV2.S vaccination and SARS-CoV-2 variants. Findings of the study overall: Higher spike-specific TCR breadth was found in vaccine recipients than in placebo recipients. After vaccination, reports described spike-specific CD8+ and CD4+ T cell responses as showing substantial breadth.

Method: immunoSEQ multiplex PCR; TCRdb's copy keeps in-frame clones and lacks some. The data contain roughly 700,000 clones, about 89% of them singletons. J gave up 3 bases and V 3 bases, and 10 bases lay outside the gene matches. CDR1 SGHAT and CDR2 FQNNGV come from the germline V gene. The CDR3 runs to 17 residues. Of note for this clone: As yet, its antigen is unknown.

Treatment denoted: 19 received Ad26.COV2.S at low or high dose, single or two shots; about 5 received placebo; per-sample allocation not given. The samples were gathered on day 63 after the first injection of vaccine or placebo. Donor was an adult aged 18-55 years in Boston. The vaccine antigen was prefusion-stabilized Wuhan SARS-CoV-2 spike. Source: peripheral blood, taken in a trial of Ad26.COV2.S vaccine versus placebo. The source of this sequence is a person between 18 and 65 years old who received the Ad26.COV2.S COVID-19 vaccine or a placebo. The chain employs TRBV11-2 and TRBJ2-7, with TRBD2 identical over 11 bases. The CDR3 spells CASSFFLAGGSIYEQYF. The CDR3 coding sequence is TGTGCCAGCAGCTTTTTCTTAGCGGGAGGGTCCATCTACGAGCAGTACTTC.